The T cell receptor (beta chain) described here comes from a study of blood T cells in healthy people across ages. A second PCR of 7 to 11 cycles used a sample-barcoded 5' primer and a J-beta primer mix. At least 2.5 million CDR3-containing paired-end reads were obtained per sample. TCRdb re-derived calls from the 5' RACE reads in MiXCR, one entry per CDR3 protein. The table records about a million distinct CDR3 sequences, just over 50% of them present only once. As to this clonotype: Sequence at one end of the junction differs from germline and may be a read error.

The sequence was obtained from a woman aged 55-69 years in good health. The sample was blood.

This CDR3 reads CSTRDRGQETQYF. CDR3 coding DNA: TGCAGTACTAGGGACAGGGGACAAGAGACCCAGTACTTC. This chain connects TRBV20-1 to TRBJ2-5; 10 bases map to TRBD1. The CDR3 has 13 amino acids. From germline, CDR1 is DFQATT and CDR2 SNEGSKA (reference sequence).